This entry lists 21 T cell receptor beta chains sequenced from one sample in a study of blood T cell repertoires in COVID-19. Assay: immunoSEQ multiplex PCR; the TCRdb copy retains only in-frame clones and omits some. In the table there are about 150,000 clones, 80% to 90% of which are singletons. Sequencing was performed on peripheral blood. These receptors came from a woman aged 55-69 years with COVID-19, enrolled during active disease.

The V call is TRBV6-2 or TRBV6-3, the J call TRBJ2-7, with 7 positions matching TRBD1. From germline, CDR1 is MNHEY and CDR2 SVGEGT. The trim removed 4 bases at V and 3 bases at J, leaving 3 bases unmatched. The CDR3 sequence is 13 residues long. CDR3 DNA sequence: TGTGCCAGCAGTTGGGGACAGATCTACGAGCAGTACTTC. Its translation: CASSWGQIYEQYF.

V gene TRBV5-1 combines with J gene TRBJ1-1; D is undetermined. Trimming pared 2 bases from V and 8 bases from J, leaving 10 bases between. Germline assignment: CDR1 SGHRS and CDR2 YFSETQ. The CDR3 consists of 12 residues. The CDR3 DNA follows: TGCGCCAGCAGCTTTACCGGGGAGGAAGCTTTCTTT. This codes for CASSFTGEEAFF.

The V and J genes are TRBV5-8 and TRBJ1-4; D is possibly TRBD1 (6 bases). The CDR3 totals 15 residues. Trimming pared 3 bases from V and 6 bases from J, leaving 15 bases between. Germline lookup yields CDR1 SGHTS and CDR2 YDEGEE. CDR3 sequence reads: CASSSGTTSYEKLFF. In DNA form, the CDR3 reads TGTGCCAGCAGCTCCGGGACAACCAGTTATGAAAAACTGTTTTTT.

This clone appeared once. The J gene is TRBJ1-2, the V gene TRBV11-2; D call uncertain. Trimming took 3 bases from V and 4 from J, leaving 9 bases between them. CDR1 is SGHAT and CDR2 is FQNNGV in the germline V gene. The CDR3 contains 13 residues. The CDR3 region is CASSFEGSYGYTF. The CDR3 DNA is TGTGCCAGCAGCTTCGAGGGAAGCTATGGCTACACCTTC.

Points on this clone: The junction departs from germline at one end; a sequencing error may be responsible. This rearrangement joins TRBV7-7 to TRBJ2-1, with 9 bases identical to TRBD2. This CDR3 comprises 15 residues. CDR1 is SSHAT, CDR2 FNYEAQ, per germline (reference sequence). This CDR3 reads CASSLGLAGYNEQFF. The CDR3 DNA sequence: TGTGCTAGCAGCTTAGGTCTAGCGGGGTACAATGAGCAGTTCTTC.

The CDR3 nucleotides are TGTGCCAGTAGTATGCTAGCGGGGACCTACAATGAGCAGTTCTTC. Translated, it gives CASSMLAGTYNEQFF. The J gene is TRBJ2-1, the V gene TRBV19; TRBD2 matches 9 bases. The CDR3 runs to 15 residues. J was trimmed by 2 bases and V by 3 bases; bases with no gene match: 2. Germline V gives CDR1 LNHDA, CDR2 SQIVND (reference sequence).

This chain links TRBV29-1 with TRBJ1-2, with 8 nucleotides matching TRBD1. V lost 6 bases to trimming and J lost 4 bases; unmatched junction nucleotides: 7. The CDR3 consists of 13 residues. Germline-derived CDR1 and CDR2 are SQVTM and ANQGSEA. The CDR3 nucleotides read TGCAGCGTCGACACAGGGGGGATCTATGGCTACACCTTC. Protein product: CSVDTGGIYGYTF.

The chain is built from TRBV28 and TRBJ1-5; tentatively, D is TRBD1 (5 bases). The CDR3 sequence is 14 residues long. V lost 2 bases and J lost 6, with 11 bases in between. Germline-derived CDR1 and CDR2 are MDHEN and SYDVKM. The DNA for the CDR3 is TGTGCCAGCAGTTTAGGGGGGGACCGTCAGCCCCAGCATTTT. It translates to CASSLGGDRQPQHF. The full variable domain, completed using reference TRBV28 and TRBJ1-5, is DVKVTQSSRYLVKRTGEKVFLECVQDMDHENMFWYRQDPGLGLRLIYFSYDVKMKEKGDIPEGYSVSREKKERFSLILESASTNQTSMYLCASSLGGDRQPQHFGDGTRLSIL.

This chain connects TRBV18 to TRBJ1-6; D is perhaps TRBD1 (6 bases). This CDR3 has 15 residues. Trimming cost V 6 bases and J 7 bases, with 16 bases left between them. Germline assignment: CDR1 KGHSH and CDR2 LQKENI. The CDR3 DNA reads as TGTGCCAGCTCTCAACTACAGGGTTCGAATTCACCCCTCCACTTT. Encoded protein: CASSQLQGSNSPLHF.

The gene calls are TRBV5-1 and TRBJ2-5; TRBD1 matches at 8 bases. CDR1 and CDR2 from the germline V gene are SGHRS and YFSETQ. The CDR3 is made up of 15 amino acids. V lost 0 bases to trimming and J lost 3 bases; unmatched junction nucleotides: 4. The CDR3 DNA reads as TGCGCCAGCAGCTTGGATCAGGGGGCAAAAGAGACCCAGTACTTC. Residues: CASSLDQGAKETQYF.

This clone has only one observation. The V gene is TRBV19, the J gene TRBJ1-3; 7 nucleotides align to TRBD1. Germline V lookup: CDR1 LNHDA, CDR2 SQIVND (reference sequence). J lost 0 bases, V lost 7 bases, and 9 bases had no gene match. The CDR3 sequence is 16 residues long. CDR3 nucleotides: TGTGCCAGTAAGGCAGGGGGACGGAGCTCTGGAAACACCATATATTTT. Amino acids: CASKAGGRSSGNTIYF.

In this sample, this clone turned up once. The chain couples TRBV19 to TRBJ2-1; TRBD1 matches 9 bases. This CDR3 region has 16 residues. The trim removed 5 bases at V and 8 bases at J, leaving 13 bases unmatched. Germline-derived CDR1 and CDR2 are LNHDA and SQIVND (reference sequence). CDR3 amino acids: CASSVFTGGIRDEQFF. Here the CDR3 DNA reads TGTGCCAGTAGTGTGTTTACAGGGGGCATTCGGGATGAGCAGTTCTTC.

This clone was recorded only once. The chain combines TRBV7-9 with TRBJ1-1; 7 nucleotides agree with TRBD1. Germline V gives CDR1 SEHNR, CDR2 FQNEAQ (reference sequence). The CDR3 sequence is 14 residues long. Trimming took 4 bases from V and 6 from J; bases not matched to a gene: 8. CDR3 sequence (DNA): TGTGCCAGCAGCTGGACAGGCGCTTCGGCTGAAGCTTTCTTT. Protein: CASSWTGASAEAFF.

CDR3 protein: CASSVRGQPQHF. The CDR3 nucleotides read TGTGCCAGTAGTGTCCGGGGGCAGCCCCAGCATTTT. The rearrangement joins TRBV19 to TRBJ1-5, with D maybe TRBD1 (5 bases). This CDR3 contains 12 residues. Trimming cost V 5 bases and J 7 bases, with 9 bases left between them. The germline CDR1 and CDR2 sequences are LNHDA and SQIVND (reference sequence). Drawing the rest from reference TRBV19 and TRBJ1-5, the complete variable domain is DGGITQSPKYLFRKEGQNVTLSCEQNLNHDAMYWYRQDPGQGLRLIYYSQIVNDFQKGDIAEGYSVSREKKESFPLTVTSAQKNPTAFYLCASSVRGQPQHFGDGTRLSIL.

Points on this clone: Other DNA variants within this sample encode the same CDR3. The genes are TRBV5-1 and TRBJ1-4, with a weak D call TRBD1 (6 bases). V shed 3 bases and J shed 0 bases, with 9 bases lying between them. The CDR3 runs 15 residues. Germline V CDR1 and CDR2: SGHRS, YFSETQ. CDR3 nucleotides: TGCGCCAGCAGCTCGACAGGCGCAACTAATGAAAAACTGTTTTTT. Amino acid sequence: CASSSTGATNEKLFF.

This clone came up a few times. V and J are TRBV5-4 and TRBJ2-5, with D tentatively TRBD2 (5 bases). V lost 3 bases, J lost 4 bases, and 13 bases lay in between. CDR1 is SGHNT, CDR2 YYREEE, per germline (reference sequence). The CDR3 consists of 14 residues. The CDR3 DNA reads as TGTGCCAGCAGCTCGGGGAGTCAGGCAGAGACCCAGTACTTC. It encodes CASSSGSQAETQYF.

This clone turned up a few times. CDR3 nucleotides: TGTGCCAGCAGCTTCGGGGGTAGGTACGAGCAGTACGTC. Translated: CASSFGGRYEQYV. This chain connects TRBV5-8 to TRBJ2-7; the D gene is possibly TRBD2 (6 bases). CDR1 is SGHTS and CDR2 is YDEGEE in the germline V gene. The CDR3 length is 13 residues. Deletions cut 2 bases from V and 4 bases from J, with 10 bases between.

This sequence joins TRBV27 and TRBJ1-1; the D is unclear. CDR1 is MNHEY, CDR2 SMNVEV, per germline (reference sequence). V lost 2 bases to trimming and J lost 7 bases, with 5 bases between them. The CDR3 loop spans 11 amino acids. The CDR3 protein is CASSLGLEAFF. For the CDR3, the DNA is TGTGCCAGCAGTTTAGGCCTTGAAGCTTTCTTT.

This clone was seen a single time. The chain uses TRBV5-1 and TRBJ1-1, with D tentatively TRBD1 (6 bases). Germline CDR1 SGHRS, CDR2 YFSETQ. V gave up 4 bases and J gave up 0 bases, with 16 bases separating them. The CDR3 has 16 amino acids. CDR3 in DNA: TGCGCCAGCAGCGGGGGGCGGGGGGCGATGAACACTGAAGCTTTCTTT. Amino acid sequence: CASSGGRGAMNTEAFF.

The chain couples TRBV3-1 (or the pseudogene TRBV3-2) to TRBJ1-3; the D gene is possibly TRBD1 (6 bases). V was trimmed by 3 bases and J by 0 bases, leaving 9 bases between them. Germline CDR1 LGHDT, CDR2 YNNKEL (reference sequence). This CDR3 has 15 amino acids. The CDR3 DNA sequence: TGTGCCAGCAGCCAGGGACAAACCTCTGGAAACACCATATATTTT. It translates to CASSQGQTSGNTIYF.

The chain couples TRBV12-3 or TRBV12-4 to TRBJ1-3; D not certain. V was pared by 3 bases and J by 7 bases, with 4 bases between. CDR3 length: 11 residues. The CDR3: CASSFGNTIYF. The DNA for the CDR3 is TGTGCCAGCAGTTTCGGGAACACCATATATTTT.